The clone carrying this TCR beta chain was counted only a few times. This entry is derived from a study of T-cell reconstitution after alpha-beta-depleted transplantation in children. Library preparation (for TCRbeta) was performed with unique molecular identifiers. TCRdb used MiXCR to reprocess the PCR reads, holding one entry per CDR3 protein. The sample records 700,000 to 850,000 distinct CDR3 sequences, under 20% being singletons. The source of this sequence is a male patient between 5 and 17 years old who had a stem cell transplant for acute lymphoblastic leukemia, so the T cells may come from the graft donor. The sample was PBMCs, mostly from graft donor cells, taken 360 days after TCRalphabeta/CD19-depleted stem cell transplant.

CDR3 amino acids: CASSGGRGLAGEDEQFF. The CDR3 DNA is TGCGCCAGCAGCGGGGGACGAGGACTAGCGGGAGAGGATGAGCAGTTCTTC. The chain recombines TRBV5-1 with TRBJ2-1, with 13 bases aligning to TRBD2. The germline V gene encodes CDR1 SGHRS and CDR2 YFSETQ. The CDR3 covers 17 residues. V was pared by 4 bases and J by 8 bases, with 12 bases of the junction left unmatched.